The TCR beta chain under discussion was sequenced for a study of T-cell memory formation after mild COVID-19. Study results and caveats: Whereas later expanders leaned CD4+, clones contracting day 15 to 85 showed a balanced CD4/CD8 makeup.

On this clonotype: As yet, its antigen is unknown.

Using constant-segment primers, 5'RACE produced TCR alpha and TCR beta cDNA libraries carrying sample barcodes and UMIs. TCRdb recomputed calls from the 5' RACE reads with MiXCR, one row per CDR3 protein. Among 300,000 to 400,000 distinct CDR3 sequences, around 13% were seen once, and the ten largest hold over 20%. This receptor was taken from a man younger than 35 who had mild COVID-19 (a few samples of this study predate the infection). Cell type and time point are not known. Sequenced material: PBMCs or a T cell subset sorted from them (not recorded which).

The CDR3 loop reads CASSFGAKDEQFF. The CDR3 DNA reads as TGTGCCAGCAGCTTCGGTGCCAAGGATGAGCAGTTCTTC. The chain joins TRBV11-2 to TRBJ2-1; D unresolved. Trimming took off 3 bases at V and 8 bases at J, with 11 bases between the two ends. This CDR3 has 13 amino acids. Germline V gene lookup returns CDR1 SGHAT and CDR2 FQNNGV.